The sample holds many counts of the clone carrying this T cell receptor beta chain. From the 5' RACE reads, TCRdb called clonotypes with MiXCR, one entry per CDR3 protein. The table lists some 95,000 distinct CDR3 sequences, about 9.1% of them singletons. Germline CDR1 and CDR2: LGHDT and YNNKEL (reference sequence). V lost 4 bases, J lost 2 bases, and 11 bases lay in between. This CDR3 has 15 amino acids. The record originates from a study of CD8 T cells in ankylosing spondylitis. The sample comprised blood, either unsorted or a sorted T cell fraction (not recorded which). The TCR was taken from a male donor with ankylosing spondylitis or in good health (not recorded which). The chain recombines TRBV3-1 with TRBJ2-2; D is undetermined. CDR3 coding DNA: TGTGCCAGCAGCCTTATGGTAGACAACACCGGGGAGCTGTTTTTT. This sequence encodes CASSLMVDNTGELFF.